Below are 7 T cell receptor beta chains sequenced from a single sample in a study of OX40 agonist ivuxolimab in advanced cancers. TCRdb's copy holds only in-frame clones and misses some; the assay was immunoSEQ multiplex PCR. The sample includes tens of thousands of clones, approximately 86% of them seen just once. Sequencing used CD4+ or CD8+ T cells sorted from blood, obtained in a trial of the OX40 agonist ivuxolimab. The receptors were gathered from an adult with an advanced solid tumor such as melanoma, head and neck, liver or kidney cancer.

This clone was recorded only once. Here the CDR3 reads CASSGAGGQQPQHF. The CDR3 DNA reads as TGCGCCAGCAGTGGAGCAGGGGGCCAGCAGCCCCAGCATTTT. This rearrangement joins TRBV10-2 to TRBJ1-5; 8 positions agree with TRBD1. Germline V gene data show CDR1 as WSHSY and CDR2 as SAAADI. CDR3 length equals 14 residues. The J segment lost 7 bases and the V segment lost 4 bases, leaving 6 bases of the junction unmatched.

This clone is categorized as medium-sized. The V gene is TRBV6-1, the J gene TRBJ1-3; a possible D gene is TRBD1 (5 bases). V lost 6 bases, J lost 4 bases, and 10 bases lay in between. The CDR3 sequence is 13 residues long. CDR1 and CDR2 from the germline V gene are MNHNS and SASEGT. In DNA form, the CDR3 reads TGTGCCAGCAGCCGGGGACGGGGAAACACCATATATTTT. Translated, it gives CASSRGRGNTIYF.

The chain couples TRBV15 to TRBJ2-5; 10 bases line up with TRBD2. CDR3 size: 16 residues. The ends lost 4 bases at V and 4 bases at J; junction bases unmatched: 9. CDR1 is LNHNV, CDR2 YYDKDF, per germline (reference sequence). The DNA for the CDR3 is TGTGCCACCAGCACAAGACTAGCGGGTTTTTCAGAGACCCAGTACTTC. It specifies CATSTRLAGFSETQYF. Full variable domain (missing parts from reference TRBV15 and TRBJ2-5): DAMVIQNPRYQVTQFGKPVTLSCSQTLNHNVMYWYQQKSSQAPKLLFHYYDKDFNNEADTPDNFQSRRPNTSFCFLDIRSPGLGDTAMYLCATSTRLAGFSETQYFGPGTRLLVL.

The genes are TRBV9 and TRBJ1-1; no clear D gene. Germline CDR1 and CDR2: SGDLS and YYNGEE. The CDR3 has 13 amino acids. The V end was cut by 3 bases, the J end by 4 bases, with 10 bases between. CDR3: CASSGQTGTEAFF. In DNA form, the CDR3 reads TGTGCCAGCAGCGGGCAGACGGGCACTGAAGCTTTCTTT.

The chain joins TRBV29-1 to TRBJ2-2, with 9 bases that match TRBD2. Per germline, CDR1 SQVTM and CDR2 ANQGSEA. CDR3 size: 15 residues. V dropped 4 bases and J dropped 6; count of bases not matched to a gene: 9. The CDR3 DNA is TGCAGCGTTGCCACTAGCGGGCGGTCCGCCGGGGAGCTGTTTTTT. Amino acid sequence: CSVATSGRSAGELFF.

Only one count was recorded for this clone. CDR3 region: CASSQVEGRGYEQYF. The DNA for the CDR3 is TGTGCCAGCAGCCAAGTAGAGGGAAGAGGCTACGAGCAGTACTTC. This sequence joins TRBV14 and TRBJ2-7; possibly TRBD2 for D (5 bases). The CDR3 contains 15 residues. Trimming removed 1 base from V and 3 bases from J, with 13 bases in between. Germline CDR1 and CDR2: SGHDN and FVKESK. The complete variable domain, with remaining parts taken from reference TRBV14 and TRBJ2-7, reads EAGVTQFPSHSVIEKGQTVTLRCDPISGHDNLYWYRRVMGKEIKFLLHFVKESKQDESGMPNNRFLAERTGGTYSTLKVQPAELEDSGVYFCASSQVEGRGYEQYFGPGTRLTVT.

The CDR3 is CASGLGSGSYNEQFF. The CDR3 DNA is TGTGCTAGTGGTTTGGGGAGTGGGTCCTACAATGAGCAGTTCTTC. The chain uses TRBV12-5 and TRBJ2-1; no clear D. The germline V gene encodes CDR1 LGHNT and CDR2 FRNRAP. This CDR3 is 15 amino acids long. V lost 1 base to trimming and J lost 1 base, with 8 bases between them.